Shown below are 26 T cell receptor beta chains from a single sample sequenced in a study of CD8 T cells in ankylosing spondylitis. The antigens for these receptors are not known. TCRdb processed the 5' RACE reads anew with MiXCR; each CDR3 protein has one entry. The sample contains almost 400,000 distinct CDR3 sequences, about 22% of which appear only once. Overall study findings and caveats: One TCR beta motif, made up of 7 or 8 highly homologous variants, appeared characteristic of ankylosing spondylitis blood.

The sample comprised blood, either unsorted or a sorted T cell fraction (not recorded which). These receptors were taken from a male donor with ankylosing spondylitis.

This clonotype was picked up many times. V and J are TRBV5-1 and TRBJ1-2, with a weak D call TRBD1 (6 bases). CDR3 size: 13 residues. Germline CDR1 is SGHRS and CDR2 is YFSETQ. Trimming cost V 0 bases and J 8 bases, with 11 bases left between them. The CDR3 coding sequence is TGCGCCAGCAGCTTGGAGCTGGGGGCAGGCTACACCTTC. Amino acid sequence: CASSLELGAGYTF.

There are many counts of this clonotype. The gene calls are TRBV20-1 and TRBJ2-4, with D uncertain. Looked up from germline, CDR1 is DFQATT and CDR2 is SNEGSKA (reference sequence). CDR3 size: 15 residues. Trimming stripped 0 bases from V and 0 bases from J, with 9 bases between. CDR3 DNA: TGCAGTGCTAGAGATCCGGCGGAAGCCAAAAACATTCAGTACTTC. The encoded protein is CSARDPAEAKNIQYF.

This rearrangement joins TRBV12-3 or TRBV12-4 to TRBJ2-1; TRBD2 matches 15 bases. CDR3 length: 17 amino acids. V was clipped by 5 bases and J by 4 bases; unmatched bases: 6. The CDR3 DNA sequence: TGTGCCAGCAGTGCCCCGGGACTAGCGGGAGGTTACAATGAGCAGTTCTTC. Protein product: CASSAPGLAGGYNEQFF.

This clonotype was seen repeatedly, ten times or more. This sequence joins TRBV27 and TRBJ1-5; D unresolved. The CDR3 has 14 residues. With 3 bases removed from V and 0 bases from J, the gap between germline ends came to 6 bases. Germline V CDR1 and CDR2: MNHEY, SMNVEV (reference sequence). In DNA form, the CDR3 reads TGTGCCAGCAGTTTTCACGGTAGCAATCAGCCCCAGCATTTT. This codes for CASSFHGSNQPQHF.

This clonotype was picked up a small number of times. This rearrangement joins TRBV20-1 to TRBJ2-7, with D possibly being TRBD1 (6 bases). Trimming took 1 base from V and 2 from J, leaving 30 bases between them. The germline gives CDR1 DFQATT, CDR2 SNEGSKA (reference sequence). The CDR3 has 20 residues. The CDR3 DNA follows: TGCAGTGCTAGAGGTAGGAGAAGAGCGTGGACAGAAACTAATCCCTACGAGCAGTACTTC. Translated, it gives CSARGRRRAWTETNPYEQYF.

This clonotype was counted between two and nine times. The chain couples TRBV20-1 to TRBJ2-7; D not resolved. Germline V gives CDR1 DFQATT, CDR2 SNEGSKA (reference sequence). CDR3 length: 13 amino acids. V was pared by 0 bases and J by 7 bases, with 13 bases between. The CDR3 loop reads CSARDNSAKEQYF. The CDR3 nucleotides are TGCAGTGCTAGAGATAATAGTGCGAAGGAGCAGTACTTC.

This clonotype has only a few counts. The V gene is TRBV27, the J gene TRBJ2-5; maybe TRBD2 (6 bases). There are 17 residues in the CDR3. CDR1 is MNHEY, CDR2 SMNVEV, per germline (reference sequence). Trimming shortened V by 6 bases and J by 5 bases, and 25 bases separated the two germline ends. In nucleotides, the CDR3 is TGTGCCAGCAGCTCCCTCGTGCCTAGCGTGGTCGGGGAGACCCAGTACTTC. As protein: CASSSLVPSVVGETQYF.

This clonotype was counted a few times. The chain joins TRBV12-3 or TRBV12-4 to TRBJ1-3; D is unclear. The CDR3 is 16 amino acids. The V and J ends lost 7 bases and 0 bases respectively, with 16 bases between them. Written as DNA, the CDR3 is TGTGCCAGCACCATCAAGGCAGCTGTCTCTGGAAACACCATATATTTT. Translation: CASTIKAAVSGNTIYF.

V gene TRBV29-1 combines with J gene TRBJ1-2; D remains unclear. Germline V lookup: CDR1 SQVTM, CDR2 ANQGSEA. This CDR3 is built from 12 residues. V lost 3 bases, J lost 6 bases, and 11 bases lay in between. The CDR3 DNA is TGCAGCGTTGAGAGGCAGTTCGATGGCTACACCTTC. Translating it yields CSVERQFDGYTF.

There are a few counts of this clonotype. The chain is built from TRBV28 and TRBJ2-7; D is unclear. Germline V gene lookup returns CDR1 MDHEN and CDR2 SYDVKM. The CDR3 spans 12 residues. V was pared by 5 bases and J by 4 bases, with 9 bases between. In nucleotides, the CDR3 is TGTGCCAGCAGTCAGCTGGGGTACGAGCAGTACTTC. It yields the protein CASSQLGYEQYF.

This clonotype was detected a few times. This chain uses TRBV29-1 with TRBJ1-1; unclear D gene. V shed 4 bases and J shed 3 bases, with 12 bases lying between them. The CDR3 covers 13 residues. The germline gives CDR1 SQVTM, CDR2 ANQGSEA. The DNA of the CDR3 is TGCAGCGTTGTGCGGGGATTGGACACTGAAGCTTTCTTT. Residues: CSVVRGLDTEAFF.

V is TRBV2 and J is TRBJ2-3; D unclear. Trimming removed 7 bases at V and 1 base at J, with 9 bases between. Germline CDR1 is SNHLY and CDR2 is FYNNEI. There are 13 residues in the CDR3. CDR3 in amino acids: CASNWGRTDTQYF. CDR3 nucleotides: TGTGCCAGCAATTGGGGTCGCACAGATACGCAGTATTTT. The variable domain in full, with the rest retrieved from reference TRBV2 and TRBJ2-3, is EPEVTQTPSHQVTQMGQEVILRCVPISNHLYFYWYRQILGQKVEFLVSFYNNEISEKSEIFDDQFSVERPDGSNFTLKIRSTKLEDSAMYFCASNWGRTDTQYFGPGTRLTVL.

Of note for this clonotype: Its ends do not fully match the called genes, so a read error is possible. The chain is built from TRBV4-3 and TRBJ2-7, with D unresolved. CDR1 is LGHNA and CDR2 is YSLEER in the germline V gene. This CDR3 is 10 amino acids long. Here the CDR3 reads CASSQDRRLF. CDR3 DNA: TGCGCCAGCAGCCAAGATCGCAGATTGTTC.

The table lists this clonotype with a few counts. The chain uses TRBV21-1 and TRBJ2-1; no DNA check was done on the table's D call, TRBD2. TRBV21-1 is a pseudogene locus. This CDR3 comprises 13 residues. CDR3 protein: CASSPGRDREQFF. Here the CDR3 DNA reads TGTGCCAGCAGCCCCGGGAGGGACCGTGAGCAGTTCTTC.

The J gene is TRBJ2-7, the V gene TRBV20-1; D may match TRBD1 or TRBD2 (5 bases each). CDR3 size: 14 residues. The V gene's germline CDR1 is DFQATT and CDR2 SNEGSKA (reference sequence). Trimming took 6 bases from V and 3 from J, leaving 18 bases between them. The CDR3 region has the DNA TGCAGTGCAACCGGGACCGCTCTTGGCTACGAGCAGTACTTC. Translation gives CSATGTALGYEQYF.

This clonotype was counted only a few times. The chain links TRBV10-3 to TRBJ2-1, with TRBD2 matching over 14 bases. The V and J ends lost 7 bases and 9 bases, in that order; junction bases with no gene match: 5. This CDR3 has 14 amino acids. Per the germline V gene, CDR1 is ENHRY and CDR2 is SYGVKD. The CDR3 DNA reads as TGTGCCATCAAGGGGACTAGCGGGAGCGGTGAGCAGTTCTTC. Translation: CAIKGTSGSGEQFF.

The DNA for the CDR3 is TGTGCCTGGAGTGTACGACAGGGAGGGTTCAATGAGCAGTTCTTC. This translates into CAWSVRQGGFNEQFF. The chain joins TRBV30 to TRBJ2-1; D might be TRBD1 or TRBD2, each matching 7 bases. The germline V and J ends were trimmed by 0 bases and 6 bases, with 15 bases remaining between them. Germline V gene data show CDR1 as GTSNPN and CDR2 as SVGIG (reference sequence). This CDR3 has 15 amino acids.

This clonotype came up many times. The chain employs TRBV5-1 and TRBJ2-3; D is unclear. V was pared by 0 bases and J by 1 base, with 12 bases between. CDR1 is SGHRS and CDR2 is YFSETQ in the germline V gene. CDR3 length: 16 amino acids. The CDR3 DNA sequence: TGCGCCAGCAGCTTGGAAGGGCGTTATGGCACAGATACGCAGTATTTT. Residues: CASSLEGRYGTDTQYF.

This clonotype came up a few times. DNA for the CDR3: TGTGCCAGCAGTTTGGTGAATAGCAATCAGCCCCAGCATTTT. Translation: CASSLVNSNQPQHF. The chain combines TRBV2 with TRBJ1-5; D not resolved. V lost 5 bases and J 0 bases, leaving 8 bases between the germline ends. The CDR3 covers 14 residues. Germline CDR1 and CDR2: SNHLY and FYNNEI.

The chain joins TRBV5-1 to TRBJ2-7; D remains unclear. Germline values: CDR1 SGHRS, CDR2 YFSETQ. V lost 4 bases to trimming and J lost 6 bases, with 8 bases between them. The CDR3 consists of 11 residues. In nucleotides, the CDR3 is TGCGCCAGCAGCACTGAGGTCGAGCAGTACTTC. Residues: CASSTEVEQYF.

The rearrangement links TRBV6-1 to TRBJ2-1; D is unclear. Germline assignment: CDR1 MNHNS and CDR2 SASEGT. V was trimmed by 8 bases and J by 4 bases, leaving 9 bases between them. The CDR3 spans 12 residues. DNA of the CDR3: TGTGCCAGCGCGGCCACTTACAATGAGCAGTTCTTC. This sequence encodes CASAATYNEQFF.

This clonotype turned up a few times. This rearrangement joins TRBV12-3 or TRBV12-4 to TRBJ1-3; D not certain. CDR3 length equals 15 residues. The germline V and J ends were trimmed by 5 bases and 0 bases, with 11 bases remaining between them. The CDR3 sequence is CASSAAVNSGNTIYF. The CDR3 nucleotides are TGTGCCAGCAGTGCTGCCGTGAACTCTGGAAACACCATATATTTT.

A few counts support this clonotype. This chain links TRBV29-1 with TRBJ1-1; 7 bases agree with TRBD1. CDR1 SQVTM and CDR2 ANQGSEA come from the germline V gene. The CDR3 extends over 15 amino acids. CDR3 coding DNA: TGCGGCACCTTCGGTCAAGGGACAGTGAACACTGAAGCTTTCTTT. Residues: CGTFGQGTVNTEAFF.

This clonotype turned up a few times. V and J are TRBV2 and TRBJ1-1; 8 nucleotides match TRBD1. J was trimmed by 0 bases and V by 1 base; bases with no gene match: 4. Germline loops: CDR1 SNHLY, CDR2 FYNNEI. CDR3 length: 16 amino acids. Here the CDR3 reads CASSEGRQGMNTEAFF. CDR3 nucleotides: TGTGCCAGCAGTGAAGGTAGACAGGGGATGAACACTGAAGCTTTCTTT. The whole variable domain, filled in from reference TRBV2 and TRBJ1-1, reads EPEVTQTPSHQVTQMGQEVILRCVPISNHLYFYWYRQILGQKVEFLVSFYNNEISEKSEIFDDQFSVERPDGSNFTLKIRSTKLEDSAMYFCASSEGRQGMNTEAFFGQGTRLTVV.

This clonotype was detected a few times. The genes are TRBV19 and TRBJ1-5, with a weak D call TRBD1 (6 bases). Germline V gene sequence: CDR1 LNHDA, CDR2 SQIVND (reference sequence). Trimming cost V 3 bases and J 5 bases, with 17 bases left between them. This CDR3 region has 16 residues. The CDR3 DNA reads TGTGCCAGTAGTATCCAAACCTGGACAGCTCATCAGCCCCAGCATTTT. Amino acids: CASSIQTWTAHQPQHF.

V and J are TRBV28 and TRBJ2-1, with TRBD2 identical over 8 bases. Germline V gives CDR1 MDHEN, CDR2 SYDVKM. The CDR3 length is 13 residues. The junction had 9 bases not matched to a gene; V was cut back by 8 bases and J by 9 bases. This CDR3 reads CASGTRAGVEQFF. In DNA form, the CDR3 reads TGTGCCAGCGGTACTCGAGCGGGAGTTGAGCAGTTCTTC.